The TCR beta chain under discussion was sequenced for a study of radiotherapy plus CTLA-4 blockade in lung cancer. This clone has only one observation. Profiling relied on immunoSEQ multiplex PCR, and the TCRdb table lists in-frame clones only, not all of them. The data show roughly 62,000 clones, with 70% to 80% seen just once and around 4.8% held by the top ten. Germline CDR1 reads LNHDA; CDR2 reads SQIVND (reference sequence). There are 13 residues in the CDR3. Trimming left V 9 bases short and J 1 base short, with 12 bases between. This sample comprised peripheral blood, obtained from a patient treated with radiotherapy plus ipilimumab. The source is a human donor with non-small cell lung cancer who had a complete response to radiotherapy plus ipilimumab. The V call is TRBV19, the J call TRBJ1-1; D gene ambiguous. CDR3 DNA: TGTGCCAGCCACGACATGAGGAACACTGAAGCTTTCTTT. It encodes CASHDMRNTEAFF.